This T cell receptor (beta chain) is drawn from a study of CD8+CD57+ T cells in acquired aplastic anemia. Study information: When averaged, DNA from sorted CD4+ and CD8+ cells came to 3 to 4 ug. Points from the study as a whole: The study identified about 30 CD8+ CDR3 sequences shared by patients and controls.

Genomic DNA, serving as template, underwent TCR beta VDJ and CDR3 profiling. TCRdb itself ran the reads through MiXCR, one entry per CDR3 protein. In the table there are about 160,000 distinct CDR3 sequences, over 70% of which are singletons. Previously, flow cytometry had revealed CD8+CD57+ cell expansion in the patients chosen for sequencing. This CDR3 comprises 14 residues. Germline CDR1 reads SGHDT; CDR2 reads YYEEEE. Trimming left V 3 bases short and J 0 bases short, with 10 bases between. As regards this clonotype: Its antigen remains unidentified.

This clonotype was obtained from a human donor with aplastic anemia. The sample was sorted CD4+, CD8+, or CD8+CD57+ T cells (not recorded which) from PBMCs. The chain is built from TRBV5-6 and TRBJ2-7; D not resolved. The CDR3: CASSYRVSSYEQYF. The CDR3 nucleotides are TGTGCCAGCAGCTACAGAGTAAGCTCCTACGAGCAGTACTTC.